A selection of T cell receptor beta chains follows, all from one sample in a study of blood T cells in healthy people across ages. TCRdb independently ran MiXCR on the 5' RACE reads; one entry per CDR3 protein. The sample includes hundreds of thousands of distinct CDR3 sequences, 40% to 50% of them seen just once. The sample consisted of blood. These TCRs come from a man aged 60 to 69 in good health. The CDR3 runs from the conserved cysteine through the conserved F or W. A D gene is named only where the DNA matches it firmly. Expanded clones get a size class; other rows say once, few or many, or leave the size out.

size	V	D	J	DNA	CDR3
-	TRBV12-3/TRBV12-4	-	TRBJ1-5	TGTGCCAGCACCCTTAATCAGGGGAGCTCTAGCAATCAGCCCCAGCATTTT	CASTLNQGSSSNQPQHF
few	TRBV6-1	-	TRBJ1-1	TGTGCCAGCAGAGGGTTGTCTGAAGCTTTCTTT	CASRGLSEAFF
-	TRBV7-2	TRBD1	TRBJ2-5	TGTGCCAGCAGCTTGCCCGGGACAGGTGGGACCCAGTACTTC	CASSLPGTGGTQYF
-	TRBV7-9	-	TRBJ1-1	TGTGCCGTCAAGACTCCGGGCGGTCTGAACACTGAAGCTTTCTTT	CAVKTPGGLNTEAFF
few	TRBV3-1	-	TRBJ2-3	TGTGCCAGCAGCCATTTGACTAACTATGATACGCAGTATTTT	CASSHLTNYDTQYF
-	TRBV7-6	-	TRBJ2-5	TGTGCCAGCAGCTTAGCGGCCGTTCAGGGGAATGGAGAGACCCAGTACTTC	CASSLAAVQGNGETQYF
few	TRBV4-3	TRBD2	TRBJ2-3	TGCGCCAGCAGCCAAGATGCCGGGAGGGCGGGGGATACGCAGTATTTT	CASSQDAGRAGDTQYF
-	TRBV12-3/TRBV12-4	-	TRBJ1-4	TGTGCCAGCAGTTACGGGGGGGGCGGGGGAAAACTGTTTTTT	CASSYGGGGGKLFF
-	TRBV5-1	-	TRBJ2-7	TGCGCCAGCAGCTTGGAACAGCTCTCCTACGAGCAGTACTTC	CASSLEQLSYEQYF
-	TRBV5-1	-	TRBJ1-2	TGCGCCAGCAGCCACACGGAGAACTATGGCTACACCTTC	CASSHTENYGYTF
few	TRBV5-1	-	TRBJ2-2	TGCGCCAGCAGTTATCAATCCCGGGACACCTTAACCGGGGAGCTGTTTTTT	CASSYQSRDTLTGELFF
-	TRBV7-9	-	TRBJ2-7	TGTGCCAGCCCTAACAACCGGTCGGTCAATGAGCAGTACTTC	CASPNNRSVNEQYF
-	TRBV18	TRBD2	TRBJ2-7	TGTGCCAGCTCCCTGGCTAGCGGGGGAGCTAGCCTATACGAGCAGTACTTC	CASSLASGGASLYEQYF
-	TRBV14	-	TRBJ2-1	TGTGCCAGCAGCCAAGGGGAAGCGGACAATGAGCAGTTCTTC	CASSQGEADNEQFF
-	TRBV27	TRBD2	TRBJ2-3	TGTGCCAGCAGTATCTTAGCGGGTCCAATCACAGATACGCAGTATTTT	CASSILAGPITDTQYF
-	TRBV3-1	TRBD2	TRBJ2-7	TGTGCCAGCAGCCGGGATAGCGGGGTCAGCGCCTACGAGCAGTACTTC	CASSRDSGVSAYEQYF
-	TRBV27	-	TRBJ2-2	TGTGCCAGCAGGTCAGGAGCGAACACCGGGGAGTTGTTTTTT	CASRSGANTGELFF
-	TRBV7-2	-	TRBJ2-7	TGTGCCAGCAGCATTGGGAGCGGGCCCTACGAGCAGTACTTC	CASSIGSGPYEQYF
once	TRBV2	-	TRBJ2-3	TGTGCCAGCAGTGACCCAAAGGCGGCAGATACGCAGTATTTT	CASSDPKAADTQYF
-	TRBV7-9	-	TRBJ2-5	TGTGCCAGCAGCGGGAGAGGGACCCTGCCCAATGAGCAGTACTTC	CASSGRGTLPNEQYF
-	TRBV2	TRBD1	TRBJ2-3	TGTGCCAGCAGCTACGCTGGGACAGGGTTGGCAGATACGCAGTATTTT	CASSYAGTGLADTQYF
once	TRBV9	TRBD1	TRBJ1-4	TGTGCCAGCAGCGTGTCCGGGACAGGGGGGGAAAAACTGTTTTTT	CASSVSGTGGEKLFF
-	TRBV6-5	-	TRBJ2-5	TGTGCCAGCAGTTACGCTGGGGGCGGGCTCCAAGAGACCCAGTACTTC	CASSYAGGGLQETQYF
-	TRBV15	-	TRBJ1-2	TGTGCCACCAGCAGAGTTCGGGAGGGTACCTATGGCTACACCTTC	CATSRVREGTYGYTF
few	TRBV7-2	TRBD1	TRBJ2-7	TGTGCCAGCAGCCAAGGGACAGGGAATTGGTACGAGCAGTACTTC	CASSQGTGNWYEQYF
-	TRBV6-5	-	TRBJ1-6	TGTGCCAGCAGTTATTCAAGGACGAGGCTTTCACCCCTCCACTTT	CASSYSRTRLSPLHF
-	TRBV11-2	-	TRBJ2-7	TGTGCCAGCAGTCCCGAGTCGGATTACGAGCAGTACTTC	CASSPESDYEQYF
-	TRBV15	TRBD1	TRBJ1-1	TGTGCCACCAGCAGAGGAAGGACAGGGAACACTGAAGCTTTCTTT	CATSRGRTGNTEAFF
-	TRBV6-2/TRBV6-3	-	TRBJ2-5	TGTGCCAGCAGTTACACCGGGTTTTCGAAAGAGACCCAGTACTTC	CASSYTGFSKETQYF
-	TRBV14	-	TRBJ1-2	TGTGCCAGCAGCCAAGTTCCACAGGGCGGCTACACCTTC	CASSQVPQGGYTF
-	TRBV6-6	-	TRBJ1-1	TGTGCCAGCACCTGGGGGCCTGAAGCTTTCTTT	CASTWGPEAFF
-	TRBV27	TRBD2	TRBJ2-5	TGTGCCAGCAGTTTAGCCGGGGGGGCAGATTTGGGAGAGACCCAGTACTTC	CASSLAGGADLGETQYF
-	TRBV15	-	TRBJ2-7	TGTGCCACCAGCAGCCCTCACAGGGTAATCCACGAGCAGTACTTC	CATSSPHRVIHEQYF
-	TRBV6-2/TRBV6-3	-	TRBJ2-1	TGTGCCAGCAGCCGTCAGCATAGCTCCTACAATGAGCTGTTCTTC	CASSRQHSSYNELFF
-	TRBV3-1	-	TRBJ1-2	TGTGCCAGCAGCCAATCAGGGTTTATCGACACCTTC	CASSQSGFIDTF
-	TRBV7-2	-	TRBJ2-5	TGTGCCAGCAGTTTAGGATCCAGGGAGACCCAGTACTTC	CASSLGSRETQYF
few	TRBV29-1	-	TRBJ1-1	TGCAGCGCATACAAGAACACTGAAGCTTTCTTT	CSAYKNTEAFF